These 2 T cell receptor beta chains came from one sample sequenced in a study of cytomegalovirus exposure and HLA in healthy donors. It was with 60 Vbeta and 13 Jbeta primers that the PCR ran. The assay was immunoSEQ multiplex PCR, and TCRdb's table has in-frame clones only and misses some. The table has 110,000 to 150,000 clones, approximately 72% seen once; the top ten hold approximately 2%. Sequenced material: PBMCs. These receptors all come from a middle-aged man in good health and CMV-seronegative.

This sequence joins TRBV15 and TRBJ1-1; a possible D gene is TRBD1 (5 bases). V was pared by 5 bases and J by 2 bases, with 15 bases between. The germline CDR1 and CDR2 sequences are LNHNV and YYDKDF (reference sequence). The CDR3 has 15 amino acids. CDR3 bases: TGTGCCACCAGCTCTCAAGGGCAGGGTAACACTGAAGCTTTCTTT. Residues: CATSSQGQGNTEAFF.

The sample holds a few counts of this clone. CDR3 residues: CASSYVWREIEEQYF. CDR3 nucleotides: TGTGCCAGCAGTTACGTCTGGCGGGAGATCGAGGAGCAGTACTTC. The rearrangement links TRBV6-5 to TRBJ2-7; 7 bases are shared with TRBD2. Germline loops: CDR1 MNHEY, CDR2 SVGAGI. This CDR3 comprises 15 residues. J was trimmed by 7 bases and V by 2 bases; bases with no gene match: 11.